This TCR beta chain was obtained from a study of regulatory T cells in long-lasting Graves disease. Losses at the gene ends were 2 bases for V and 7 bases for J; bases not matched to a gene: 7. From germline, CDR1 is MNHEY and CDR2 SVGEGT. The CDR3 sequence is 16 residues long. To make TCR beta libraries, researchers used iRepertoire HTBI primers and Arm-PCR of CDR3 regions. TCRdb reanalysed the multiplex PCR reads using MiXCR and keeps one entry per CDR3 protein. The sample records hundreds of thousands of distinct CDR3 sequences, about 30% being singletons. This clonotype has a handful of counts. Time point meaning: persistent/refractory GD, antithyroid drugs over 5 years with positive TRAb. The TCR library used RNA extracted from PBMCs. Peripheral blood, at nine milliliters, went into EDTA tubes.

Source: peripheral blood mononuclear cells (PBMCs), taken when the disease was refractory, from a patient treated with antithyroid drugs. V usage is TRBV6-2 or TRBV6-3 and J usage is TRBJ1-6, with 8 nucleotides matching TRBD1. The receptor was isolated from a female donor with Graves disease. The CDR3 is CASSYGQGAGNSPLHF. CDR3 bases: TGTGCCAGCAGTTACGGACAGGGCGCGGGGAATTCACCCCTCCACTTT.